This TCR beta chain was profiled in a study of T cells in Graves' hyperthyroidism and ophthalmopathy. General study results and limits: Model output signaled ophthalmopathy a median approximately 6 months ahead of onset.

Remarks on this clonotype: Its antigen is unknown.

The CDR3 consists of 16 residues. V lost 6 bases and J lost 8; bases outside the gene matches: 15. What was amplified from RNA transcripts were TCR beta CDR3 regions. TCR CDR3 underwent first-round RT-PCR with the HTBI primer set. TCRdb fed the multiplex PCR reads into MiXCR, producing one record per CDR3 protein. The sample lists a few hundred thousand distinct CDR3 sequences, roughly an eighth seen once, with 34% in the top ten. The V call is TRBV12-3 or TRBV12-4, the J call TRBJ2-1; TRBD2 matches 8 bases. The sequence came from a woman in her thirties or forties with Graves' ophthalmopathy. The sequencing sample was made of blood. The DNA for the CDR3 is TGTGCCAGCAGGCCCCTGAACGGGGGGGCTTACCATGAGCAGTTCTTC. Its protein product is CASRPLNGGAYHEQFF.